The 9 T cell receptor beta chains below come from one sample, sequenced in a study of post-analysis software for immune sequencing data. Whole-study findings and limits: Compared with controls, patients had more of about five TRBV segments, including TRBV5-6, TRBV5-1 and TRBV20-1.

Their recognized antigens are unknown. The TCR beta cDNA libraries contained unique molecular identifiers. TCRdb re-derived calls from the PCR reads in MiXCR, one entry per CDR3 protein. Of 500,000 to 600,000 distinct CDR3 sequences detected, roughly 46% appear once; the ten largest clones hold under 2%. Sequencing was done on a sample of blood. The receptors were gathered from a girl aged 5 to 17 with multiple sclerosis.

The V gene is TRBV6-6, the J gene TRBJ1-6, with D perhaps matching TRBD1 (5 bases). Germline assignment: CDR1 MNHNY and CDR2 SVGAGI (reference sequence). CDR3 length equals 14 residues. Between the trimmed V and J ends, which lost 4 bases and 4 bases, there was a span of 8 bases. CDR3 in amino acids: CASSFQGYNSPLHF. CDR3 DNA: TGTGCCAGCAGTTTTCAGGGTTATAATTCACCCCTCCACTTT.

The chain has TRBV12-3 or TRBV12-4 and TRBJ2-7; possible D gene TRBD1, 5 bases. Between the trimmed V and J ends, which lost 7 bases and 5 bases, there was a span of 15 bases. This CDR3 contains 13 residues. Here the CDR3 reads CASMKGRRNEQYF. DNA for the CDR3: TGTGCCAGCATGAAGGGGCGAAGGAACGAGCAGTACTTC.

The chain employs TRBV5-5 and TRBJ2-7, with 7 positions matching TRBD2. The V and J ends lost 3 bases and 5 bases, in that order; junction bases with no gene match: 14. This CDR3 spans 16 amino acids. From germline, CDR1 is SGHKS and CDR2 YYEKEE (reference sequence). CDR3 protein: CASSSYGRGWRDEQYF. CDR3 in DNA: TGTGCCAGCAGCTCCTATGGGCGGGGGTGGAGGGACGAGCAGTACTTC. The full variable domain, in which reference TRBV5-5 and TRBJ2-7 provide the parts outside the CDR3, is DAGVTQSPTHLIKTRGQQVTLRCSPISGHKSVSWYQQVLGQGPQFIFQYYEKEERGRGNFPDRFSARQFPNYSSELNVNALLLGDSALYLCASSSYGRGWRDEQYFGPGTRLTVT.

V and J are TRBV29-1 and TRBJ2-3; tentatively, D is TRBD2 (5 bases). The CDR3 sequence is 16 residues long. V lost 0 bases to trimming and J lost 0 bases, with 13 bases between them. Germline V gene data show CDR1 as SQVTM and CDR2 as ANQGSEA. The CDR3 DNA reads TGCAGCGTTGAAGACCTGACCTGGACTAGCACAGATACGCAGTATTTT. Protein product: CSVEDLTWTSTDTQYF.

The CDR3 is CASSQDSGLQYF. DNA for the CDR3: TGTGCCAGCAGCCAAGATTCCGGGTTACAGTACTTC. The chain recombines TRBV4-2 with TRBJ2-7; D call uncertain. The germline V gene has CDR1 LGHNA and CDR2 YNFKEQ. CDR3 length: 12 residues. Trimming took off 0 bases at V and 10 bases at J, with 10 bases between the two ends.

In this sample, this clonotype turned up a few times. This chain uses TRBV5-1 with TRBJ2-1; TRBD2 aligns across 8 bases. With V trimmed by 3 bases and J by 5 bases, 13 bases remained unmatched. The CDR3 spans 17 residues. Per germline, CDR1 SGHRS and CDR2 YFSETQ. CDR3 loop: CASSSGLALSFDNEQFF. The DNA for the CDR3 is TGCGCCAGCAGCTCCGGACTAGCCTTATCCTTTGACAATGAGCAGTTCTTC.

This clonotype was counted only a few times. The rearrangement links TRBV14 to TRBJ1-4; D perhaps matches TRBD1 (6 bases). V shed 0 bases and J shed 0 bases, with 11 bases lying between them. The germline V gene has CDR1 SGHDN and CDR2 FVKESK. The CDR3 extends over 17 amino acids. The CDR3 DNA follows: TGTGCCAGCAGCCAAGATCAGGGGACTGCAACTAATGAAAAACTGTTTTTT. Residues: CASSQDQGTATNEKLFF. The variable domain in full, with the rest retrieved from reference TRBV14 and TRBJ1-4, is EAGVTQFPSHSVIEKGQTVTLRCDPISGHDNLYWYRRVMGKEIKFLLHFVKESKQDESGMPNNRFLAERTGGTYSTLKVQPAELEDSGVYFCASSQDQGTATNEKLFFGSGTQLSVL.

This chain uses TRBV20-1 with TRBJ2-3; the D is unclear. Germline loops: CDR1 DFQATT, CDR2 SNEGSKA (reference sequence). Trimming took off 3 bases at V and 3 bases at J, with 10 bases between the two ends. CDR3 length equals 13 residues. The CDR3 DNA reads as TGCAGTGCTAGTAGGCAGATGACAGATACGCAGTATTTT. Its protein product is CSASRQMTDTQYF.

This sequence joins TRBV12-3 or TRBV12-4 and TRBJ2-5; 8 bases line up with TRBD1. CDR3 size: 16 residues. V gave up 5 bases and J gave up 3 bases; unmatched junction bases: 11. DNA for the CDR3: TGTGCCAGCAGTCGCTCCCCGGGACAGGATAAAGAGACCCAGTACTTC. As protein: CASSRSPGQDKETQYF.